This record looks at one T cell receptor beta chain sequence and its context. Its binding antigen is unknown. The junction departs from the called germline gene at one end, perhaps through a read error. These data originate in a study of T-cell memory formation after mild COVID-19 (dated by TCRdb to 2020 to 2023). Broadly, across the study: TCR sequence clusters from the two donors were found to be largely donor specific. In a couple of donors, T-cell clones that expanded and contracted after mild COVID-19 were tracked by sequencing TCRalpha and TCRbeta repertoires over time. The cohort comprised two young, previously healthy adult volunteers, one female and one male.

Sequencing relied on an Illumina NovaSeq 6000. cDNA libraries for TCRalpha and TCRbeta were prepared by 5'RACE using constant-segment primers, with sample barcodes and unique molecular identifiers added. Trizol reagent was used to extract RNA from every sample. The libraries were amplified in two PCR steps, and the second step added a second sample barcode and Illumina TruSeq adapters. Sequencing of libraries was performed on an Illumina NovaSeq with 2 x 150 bp paired-end reads. As for how the authors treated the data: Demultiplexing of reads and collapsing into UMI-guided consensus sequences were performed with migec v1.2.7. With mixcr v2.1.11, UMI consensuses were aligned to TRA and TRB V and J templates and assembled into clonotypes. A clonotype was counted as expanded or contracted only if both edgeR and NoisET called the change significant, with noise models trained on biological replicates. For edgeR calls, a false discovery rate-adjusted p below 0.01 and a log2 fold-change threshold of 1 were applied. As an exploratory analysis of dynamics, max-normalized trajectories of the 1000 most abundant clonotypes were examined by PCA with hierarchical clustering. The CD4 or CD8 phenotype of responding clones was assigned using the separately sequenced CD4+ and CD8+ repertoires. The public reads were reanalyzed by TCRdb: fastp trimming at Q25, MiXCR alignment, in-frame beta chains only. Each entry is one CDR3 protein sequence, shown with its most common DNA and genes. The V and J calls come from TCRdb's annotation, not from the publication. This sample lists 150,000 to 200,000 distinct CDR3 sequences; about a third were detected once. More than 10% of the sample is held by the ten biggest clonotypes.

Based on the germline V gene, the CDR1 and CDR2 sequences are MNHEY and SVGEGT. The CDR3 numbers 14 residues from cysteine through phenylalanine. The DNA shown is the 42-base CDR3, in frame from base 1. PBMCs were isolated by Ficoll-Paque density gradient centrifugation. Broader findings and caveats from the paper: Balanced CD4/CD8 phenotypes were observed for clones contracting from day 15 to 85, whereas a bias towards CD4+ was observed for a second wave of clones expanding from day 15 to 37. Only a couple of mild cases were covered by the study, and larger cohorts that include severe cases with pre-infection samples were considered necessary. Contracting CD4+ clones turned up mainly in the CM and EM memory subsets, whereas EMRA was where CD8+ clones were enriched. Some responding clones were found in pre-infection memory, which suggests that pre-existing cross-reactive memory T cells took part in the SARS-CoV-2 response. SARS-CoV-2 specificity was not confirmed for the second-wave clones peaking on day 37.

This sequence uses TRBV6-2 or TRBV6-3 and TRBJ2-1; TRBD1 might be the D gene, on 6 matching bases. Sequencing was done on a sample of PBMCs or a T cell subset sorted from them (not recorded which). This clonotype originated in an adult woman who had mild COVID-19 (a few samples of this study predate the infection). The sample titles of this study are shuffled in the database, so cell type and time point are left out; the donor was told from shared clones. The nucleotide sequence reads as follows: TGTGCCAGCAAAAACGCCGGACAGAGCGGCGAGCATTTCTTC. The resulting protein is CASKNAGQSGEHFF.